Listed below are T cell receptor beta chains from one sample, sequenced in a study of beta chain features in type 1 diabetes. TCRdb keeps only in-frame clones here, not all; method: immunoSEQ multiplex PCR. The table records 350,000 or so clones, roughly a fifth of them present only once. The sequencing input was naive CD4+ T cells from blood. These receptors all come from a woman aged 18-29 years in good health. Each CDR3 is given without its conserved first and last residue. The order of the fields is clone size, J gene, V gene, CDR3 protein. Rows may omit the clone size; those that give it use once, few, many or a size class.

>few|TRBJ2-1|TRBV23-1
ASSPFPGLSAGEQF
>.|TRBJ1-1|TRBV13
ASSSLQGAGEAF
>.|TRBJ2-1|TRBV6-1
ASPGQGQTYNEQF
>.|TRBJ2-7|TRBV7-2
ASSLDRENEQY
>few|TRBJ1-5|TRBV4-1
ASSQDYGVGPQH
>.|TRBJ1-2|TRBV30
AWNWGTGDGYT
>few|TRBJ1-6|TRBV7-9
ASSPGQIYSPLH
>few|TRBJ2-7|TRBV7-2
ASSSDRGLYYEQY
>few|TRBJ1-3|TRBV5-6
ASSLVTGQGNTIY
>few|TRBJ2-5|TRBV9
ASSRPRGAGETQY
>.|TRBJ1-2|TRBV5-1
ASSFPGGDYGYT
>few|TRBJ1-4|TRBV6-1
ASSGTALEKLF
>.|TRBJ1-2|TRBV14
ASSQATGGGYT
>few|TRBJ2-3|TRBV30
AWAIAEADTQY
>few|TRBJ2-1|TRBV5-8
ASSRSGQSYNEQF
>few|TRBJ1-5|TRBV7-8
ASSLGGTGGEPQH
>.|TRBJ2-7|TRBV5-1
ASSGGGGTYEQY
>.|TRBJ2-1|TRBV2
ASSLYNEQF
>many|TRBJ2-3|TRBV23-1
ASSQTERDTQY
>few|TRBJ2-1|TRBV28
ASSSGQLYNEQF
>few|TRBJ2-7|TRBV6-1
ASTTGQVGDEQY
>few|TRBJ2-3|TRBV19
ASSRQRDTQY
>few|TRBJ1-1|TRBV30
AWSRGTEAF
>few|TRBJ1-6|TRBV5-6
ASTSLDRGNSPLH
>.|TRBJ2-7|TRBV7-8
ASSSTGTGVYEQY
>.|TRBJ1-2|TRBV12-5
ASGLVPSPQGYT
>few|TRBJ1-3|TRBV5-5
ASSLEGNTIY
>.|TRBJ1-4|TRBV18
ASSPVEQGAAGNEKLF
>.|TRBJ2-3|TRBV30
AWSGPSGKADTQY
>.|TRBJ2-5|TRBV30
AWSVRTVLETQY
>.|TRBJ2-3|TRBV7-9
ASSPGLASADTQY
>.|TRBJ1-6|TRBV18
ASSRENFYNSPLH
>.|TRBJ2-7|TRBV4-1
ASSQLSGGYEQY
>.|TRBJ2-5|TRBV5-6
ASSLVGAQETQY
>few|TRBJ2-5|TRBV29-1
SVGRVGETQY
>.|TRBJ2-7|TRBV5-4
ASSLGGRTDYEQY
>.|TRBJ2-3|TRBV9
ASSSHGLAGSDTQY
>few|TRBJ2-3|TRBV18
ASRPGGSSADTQY
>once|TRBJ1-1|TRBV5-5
ASSLAQHPEAF
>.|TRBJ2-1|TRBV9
ASSVMASGSLEQF
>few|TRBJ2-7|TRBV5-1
ASGTGSWGTPHEQY
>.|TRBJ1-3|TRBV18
ASSIGSGNTIY
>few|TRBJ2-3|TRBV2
ASSVSSGVTDTQY
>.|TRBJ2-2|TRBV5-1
ASSKGQAGTGELF
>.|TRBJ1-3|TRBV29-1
SAGNSGNTIY
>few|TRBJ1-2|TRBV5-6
ASSPSGGAGYT
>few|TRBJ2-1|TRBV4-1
ASSSLGTLYNEQF
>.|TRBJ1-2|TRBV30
ALSGRGRDYGYT
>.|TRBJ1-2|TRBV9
ASSVIQGARGYT
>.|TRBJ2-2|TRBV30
AWKLAAGGAVAGELF
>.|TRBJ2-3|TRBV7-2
ASSPNTDTQY